What follows are 22 T cell receptor beta chains derived from one specimen sequenced in a study of T-cell memory formation after mild COVID-19. TCRdb re-derived calls from the 5' RACE reads in MiXCR, one entry per CDR3 protein. Of 470,000 or so distinct CDR3 sequences listed, roughly 17% are singletons. The specimen was PBMCs or a T cell subset sorted from them (not recorded which). The receptor source for this set is a man aged 18 to 35 who had mild COVID-19 (a few samples of this study predate the infection). Cell type and time point are not known.

This clonotype was seen a few times. Here the CDR3 DNA reads TGTGCCAGCAGCCAGACAGGGGGGAACACAGATACGCAGTATTTT. Protein sequence: CASSQTGGNTDTQYF. This chain joins TRBV7-9 and TRBJ2-3, with 9 nucleotides matching TRBD1. V trimming: 5 bases; J trimming: 2 bases; junction bases outside the gene matches: 5. Germline loops: CDR1 SEHNR, CDR2 FQNEAQ (reference sequence). The CDR3 covers 15 residues.

This clonotype has a handful of counts. The V and J genes are TRBV10-3 and TRBJ2-7; 13 bases are a match to TRBD2. Germline V gene sequence: CDR1 ENHRY, CDR2 SYGVKD. The CDR3 loop spans 17 amino acids. V lost 8 bases and J lost 0; bases outside the gene matches: 10. CDR3 in amino acids: CAISATSGGASSYEQYF. CDR3 coding DNA: TGTGCCATCTCAGCAACTAGCGGGGGGGCTAGCTCCTACGAGCAGTACTTC.

At least ten counts were recorded for this clonotype. The chain links TRBV2 to TRBJ2-5; TRBD2 agrees at 8 bases. The CDR3 is 13 residues long. V lost 8 bases to trimming and J lost 5 bases; unmatched junction nucleotides: 7. Germline CDR1 SNHLY, CDR2 FYNNEI. For the CDR3, the DNA is TGTGCCAGCGGAGATAGCGGGGCGGAGACCCAGTACTTC. Its protein product is CASGDSGAETQYF.

V usage is TRBV28 and J usage is TRBJ2-7, with D perhaps matching TRBD1 (7 bases). V was cut by 9 bases and J by 4 bases, with 16 bases left in between. Germline V gene data show CDR1 as MDHEN and CDR2 as SYDVKM. The CDR3 covers 13 residues. CDR3 loop: CASGQGGLYEQYV. The CDR3 DNA reads TGTGCCAGTGGGCAGGGGGGACTGTACGAGCAGTACGTC.

The chain is built from TRBV5-1 and TRBJ2-3; 7 positions match TRBD1. The CDR3 is 14 amino acids. CDR1 is SGHRS, CDR2 YFSETQ, per germline. J gave up 2 bases and V 3 bases, and 3 bases lay outside the gene matches. DNA for the CDR3: TGCGCCAGCAGCTGGGGGACAGCCACAGATACGCAGTATTTT. Amino acid sequence: CASSWGTATDTQYF.

This clonotype was found a few times. The genes are TRBV9 and TRBJ2-3, with D perhaps matching TRBD2 (5 bases). With 0 bases removed from V and 0 bases from J, the gap between germline ends came to 11 bases. CDR3 size: 16 residues. The germline gives CDR1 SGDLS, CDR2 YYNGEE. The CDR3 loop is CASSVAPRTSTDTQYF. CDR3 nucleotides: TGTGCCAGCAGCGTAGCCCCCAGGACTAGCACAGATACGCAGTATTTT.

This clonotype was seen more than once but under ten times. The rearrangement uses TRBV28 and TRBJ2-5; 7 bases match TRBD1. Germline V CDR1 and CDR2: MDHEN, SYDVKM. This CDR3 has 15 residues. The V gene end was trimmed by 5 bases and the J gene end by 2 bases; junction bases not matched to a gene: 8. Written as DNA, the CDR3 is TGTGCCAGCAGTAACTATGACAGGGTACAAGAGACCCAGTACTTC. Its protein is CASSNYDRVQETQYF.

J is TRBJ1-1 and V is TRBV19; 7 nucleotides agree with TRBD1. The CDR3 covers 15 residues. The V gene's germline CDR1 is LNHDA and CDR2 SQIVND (reference sequence). The V and J ends lost 6 bases and 3 bases, in that order; junction bases with no gene match: 10. The CDR3 DNA follows: TGTGCCAGTAGCCCACAGGGGTTGTTTCACACTGAAGCTTTCTTT. Translating gives CASSPQGLFHTEAFF.

The chain couples TRBV5-8 to TRBJ1-2, with no clear D. Germline CDR1 and CDR2: SGHTS and YDEGEE. The CDR3 is made up of 11 amino acids. V lost 1 base, J lost 6 bases, and 4 bases lay in between. CDR3 region: CASSLINGYTF. The CDR3 DNA is TGTGCCAGCAGCTTGATCAATGGCTACACCTTC.

This clonotype has more than one count but fewer than ten. One end of the junction is discordant with germline, which a read error may explain. The chain is built from TRBV4-2 and TRBJ2-3, with 7 bases aligning to TRBD2. The germline V gene encodes CDR1 LGHNA and CDR2 YNFKEQ. The CDR3 contains 16 residues. The CDR3 region is CAGSLSSAGESDTQYF. The CDR3 nucleotides read TGTGCCGGCAGCCTTAGTAGTGCGGGGGAGTCAGATACGCAGTATTTT.

V and J are TRBV11-2 and TRBJ2-5, with 8 bases identical to TRBD2. Trimming at V came to 4 bases and at J to 4 bases, leaving 2 bases not matched to a gene. CDR1 and CDR2 (germline): SGHAT, FQNNGV. CDR3 size: 13 residues. DNA of the CDR3: TGTGCCAGCAGCTCGGGACTAGGAGAGACCCAGTACTTC. Translating gives CASSSGLGETQYF.

This clonotype was seen a handful of times. This chain links TRBV14 with TRBJ2-2; D perhaps matches TRBD2 (6 bases). The CDR3 has 13 residues. Between the trimmed V and J ends, which lost 0 bases and 8 bases, there was a span of 7 bases. Germline values: CDR1 SGHDN, CDR2 FVKESK. Here the CDR3 reads CASSQDREGELFF. CDR3 sequence (DNA): TGTGCCAGCAGCCAAGATCGGGAGGGGGAGCTGTTTTTT.

This clonotype was counted only a few times. This rearrangement joins TRBV6-6 to TRBJ1-5; TRBD1 aligns across 12 bases. The germline V gene has CDR1 MNHNY and CDR2 SVGAGI (reference sequence). V trimming: 6 bases; J trimming: 7 bases; junction bases outside the gene matches: 10. The CDR3 contains 16 residues. As DNA, the CDR3 is TGTGCCAGCAGGTCCCCGGGACAGGGGGCGAGACAGCCCCAGCATTTT. Translated, it gives CASRSPGQGARQPQHF.

J is TRBJ1-1 and V is TRBV20-1, with TRBD1 identical over 9 bases. Germline loops: CDR1 DFQATT, CDR2 SNEGSKA (reference sequence). The CDR3 totals 15 residues. V lost 6 bases and J lost 4; bases outside the gene matches: 12. The CDR3 nucleotides read TGCAGTGCCTCCAGGGACAGGGTAGGAGTCACTGAAGCTTTCTTT. Translation gives CSASRDRVGVTEAFF.

There are a few counts of this clonotype. This chain links TRBV10-2 with TRBJ2-1; D assignment may be TRBD1 or TRBD2 (6 bases each). The CDR3 is made up of 12 amino acids. Trimming stripped 3 bases from V and 12 bases from J, with 12 bases between. The germline CDR1 and CDR2 sequences are WSHSY and SAAADI. The CDR3, as DNA: TGCGCCAGCAGTGAAGGGGGAGGAGGGCAGTTCTTC. Translation: CASSEGGGGQFF.

Only a few counts were recorded for this clonotype. V is TRBV2 and J is TRBJ1-1; D not certain. Germline CDR1 reads SNHLY; CDR2 reads FYNNEI. This CDR3 has 13 residues. Trimming cost V 8 bases and J 3 bases, with 13 bases left between them. The CDR3 DNA reads as TGTGCCAGCGGTAGTGATCAGGACACTGAAGCTTTCTTT. Translated: CASGSDQDTEAFF.

This clonotype was detected only a few times. V gene TRBV6-5 combines with J gene TRBJ2-3; maybe TRBD1 (6 bases). Germline V lookup: CDR1 MNHEY, CDR2 SVGAGI. The length of the CDR3 is 15 residues. Trimming took 0 bases from V and 3 from J, leaving 10 bases between them. The CDR3 spells CASSYSNRVTDTQYF. The CDR3 bases are TGTGCCAGCAGTTACTCGAACAGGGTAACAGATACGCAGTATTTT.

The rearrangement joins TRBV12-3 or TRBV12-4 to TRBJ1-5; D unresolved. The CDR3 length is 13 residues. V dropped 8 bases and J dropped 0 bases, with 8 bases sitting between them. The DNA of the CDR3 is TGTGCCAGCTGTTACAGTAGCAATCAGCCCCAGCATTTT. Translating it yields CASCYSSNQPQHF.

In its sample, this clonotype was seen a few times. The chain links TRBV7-7 to TRBJ2-5; 9 positions agree with TRBD1. V shed 1 base, J shed 1 base, and the junction held 4 bases outside the gene matches. Germline CDR1 SSHAT, CDR2 FNYEAQ (reference sequence). This CDR3 comprises 16 residues. As DNA, the CDR3 is TGTGCCAGCAGCTTAGAGACAGGGGGGGCCCAAGAGACCCAGTACTTC. Translated: CASSLETGGAQETQYF.

The chain uses TRBV10-3 and TRBJ1-1; 8 bases align to TRBD1. The CDR3 is 12 amino acids. J lost 5 bases, V lost 8 bases, and 4 bases had no gene match. Germline V gene data show CDR1 as ENHRY and CDR2 as SYGVKD. The CDR3 DNA reads TGTGCCATCGGACAGGGCGAAACTGAAGCTTTCTTT. As protein: CAIGQGETEAFF.

The rearrangement uses TRBV7-9 and TRBJ2-5; D perhaps matches TRBD1 (5 bases). Germline V gives CDR1 SEHNR, CDR2 FQNEAQ (reference sequence). This CDR3 contains 18 residues. The V and J ends lost 5 bases and 3 bases respectively, with 25 bases between them. CDR3 bases: TGTGCCAGCAGCCTAGGCGTTATTGTTGGGGTCAGGGAAGAGACCCAGTACTTC. It specifies CASSLGVIVGVREETQYF.

DNA for the CDR3: TGTGCCAGCAGTCCTTCAGGGGCATGGGGCACAGATACGCAGTATTTT. Encoded protein: CASSPSGAWGTDTQYF. V usage is TRBV7-9 and J usage is TRBJ2-3; a possible D gene is TRBD1 (6 bases). The CDR3 loop spans 16 amino acids. Trimming took 6 bases from V and 1 from J, leaving 17 bases between them. The germline V gene encodes CDR1 SEHNR and CDR2 FQNEAQ (reference sequence). The entire variable domain, with the rest obtained from reference TRBV7-9 and TRBJ2-3, is as follows: DTGVSQNPRHKITKRGQNVTFRCDPISEHNRLYWYRQTLGQGPEFLTYFQNEAQLEKSRLLSDRFSAERPKGSFSTLEIQRTEQGDSAMYLCASSPSGAWGTDTQYFGPGTRLTVL.